This T cell receptor (beta chain) was recovered during a study of control samples from healthy donors and cancer patients. TCRdb's table, derived via immunoSEQ multiplex PCR, lists solely in-frame clones and lacks some. The sample carries about 140,000 clones, 94% recorded once. In germline, CDR1 is SEHNR, CDR2 FQNEAQ (reference sequence). V dropped 3 bases and J dropped 3 bases, with 9 bases sitting between them. The CDR3 is made up of 14 amino acids. V usage is TRBV7-9 and J usage is TRBJ1-3, with D hard to call. Sequenced material: blood. This receptor was identified in a middle-aged man in good health. The CDR3 reads CASSLIQGGNTIYF. The CDR3, as DNA: TGTGCCAGCAGCTTGATCCAAGGTGGAAACACCATATATTTT. Supplemented by reference TRBV7-9 and TRBJ1-3, the full variable domain reads DTGVSQNPRHKITKRGQNVTFRCDPISEHNRLYWYRQTLGQGPEFLTYFQNEAQLEKSRLLSDRFSAERPKGSFSTLEIQRTEQGDSAMYLCASSLIQGGNTIYFGEGSWLTVV.